This T cell receptor (beta chain) was identified during a study of CD8+CD57+ T cells in acquired aplastic anemia. The patients chosen for sequencing had shown expansion of CD8+CD57+ cells (detected by flow cytometry). Untreated patients provided the blood samples, with no therapy given before sampling. V gave up 4 bases and J gave up 0 bases, with 25 bases separating them. Germline V lookup: CDR1 SNHLY, CDR2 FYNNEI. This CDR3 is 19 amino acids long. This clonotype was observed a handful of times. Its cognate antigen is unknown. Profiling of TCR beta VDJ combinations and CDR3 sequences used genomic DNA as template. TCRdb re-analysed the reads in MiXCR, keeping a single row per CDR3 protein. The sample consists of about 470,000 distinct CDR3 sequences, approximately 32% of them appearing once. General observations from the study: The number of CD8+ CDR3 sequences shared by patients and controls was approximately 28. A significant difference in CD8+ Simpson's diversity between patients and controls was not found.

Sample: sorted CD4+, CD8+, or CD8+CD57+ T cells (not recorded which) from PBMCs. V gene TRBV2 combines with J gene TRBJ2-7, with unresolved D. This clonotype was sampled from a human donor with aplastic anemia. The CDR3 protein is CASSVDPGFTLDASYEQYF. The CDR3 coding sequence is TGTGCCAGCAGTGTCGACCCCGGTTTTACCCTTGACGCCTCCTACGAGCAGTACTTC.